This T cell receptor (beta chain) was retrieved from a study of blood T cell repertoires in COVID-19. About the research overall: In each case, the material was cDNA or gDNA derived from T cells, B-cell-depleted T cells, or PBMCs.

Authors' processing steps: Amplification from reference gene primers served as the basis for estimated nucleated cell counts. The protocol was immunoSEQ multiplex PCR, while the TCRdb copy is restricted to in-frame clones and leaves out a portion. V and J calls and clone size are given by that table; D and trimming were obtained from the DNA. The profile shows more than 300,000 clones, about 87% of them singletons. The Seattle patients, enrolled during active infection, were followed longitudinally. CDR3 length: 18 amino acids. V lost 4 bases to trimming and J lost 4 bases; unmatched junction nucleotides: 12. CDR1 KGHSH and CDR2 LQKENI come from the germline V gene.

This rearrangement joins TRBV18 to TRBJ2-3; 12 bases agree with TRBD1. The source material was peripheral blood. This sequence was found in a woman between 50 and 59 years old with COVID-19, enrolled during active disease. The CDR3 bases are TGTGCCAGCTCACGCTCAGCATCCGGGACAGGGGGCCCAGATACGCAGTATTTT. Protein: CASSRSASGTGGPDTQYF. Full variable domain (remainder filled in from reference TRBV18 and TRBJ2-3): NAGVMQNPRHLVRRRGQEARLRCSPMKGHSHVYWYRQLPEEGLKFMVYLQKENIIDESGMPKERFSAEFPKEGPSILRIQQVVRGDSAAYFCASSRSASGTGGPDTQYFGPGTRLTVL.